This T cell receptor beta chain stems from a study of T cell responses to AZD1222 COVID-19 vaccine. General study points: Two AZD1222 administrations were followed by greater Spike-specific TCR breadth and depth. Most donors were white British and more were female, and clonal diversity was possibly underestimated. All repertoire sampling was performed exclusively after the peak T cell response.

Germline CDR1 reads MGHRA; CDR2 reads YSYEKL. Deletions cut 0 bases from V and 3 bases from J, with 21 bases between. The CDR3 sequence is 19 residues long. Whether given at about 4 or about 12 weeks, second doses were pooled. The assay was immunoSEQ multiplex PCR, and TCRdb's table has in-frame clones only and misses some. The table has 90,000 to 95,000 clones, around 87% seen once; the top ten hold about 12%. A remark on this clone: Its antigen is not identified.

The genes are TRBV4-1 and TRBJ1-5; D is uncertain. The sequencing here drew on peripheral blood, taken 28 days after the second AZD1222 dose. The clonotype was recovered from an adult who received the AZD1222 COVID-19 vaccine. The CDR3 DNA follows: TGCGCCAGCAGCCAAGATCTGTTGGGTGCACGGACTATCAATCAGCCCCAGCATTTT. Protein product: CASSQDLLGARTINQPQHF.